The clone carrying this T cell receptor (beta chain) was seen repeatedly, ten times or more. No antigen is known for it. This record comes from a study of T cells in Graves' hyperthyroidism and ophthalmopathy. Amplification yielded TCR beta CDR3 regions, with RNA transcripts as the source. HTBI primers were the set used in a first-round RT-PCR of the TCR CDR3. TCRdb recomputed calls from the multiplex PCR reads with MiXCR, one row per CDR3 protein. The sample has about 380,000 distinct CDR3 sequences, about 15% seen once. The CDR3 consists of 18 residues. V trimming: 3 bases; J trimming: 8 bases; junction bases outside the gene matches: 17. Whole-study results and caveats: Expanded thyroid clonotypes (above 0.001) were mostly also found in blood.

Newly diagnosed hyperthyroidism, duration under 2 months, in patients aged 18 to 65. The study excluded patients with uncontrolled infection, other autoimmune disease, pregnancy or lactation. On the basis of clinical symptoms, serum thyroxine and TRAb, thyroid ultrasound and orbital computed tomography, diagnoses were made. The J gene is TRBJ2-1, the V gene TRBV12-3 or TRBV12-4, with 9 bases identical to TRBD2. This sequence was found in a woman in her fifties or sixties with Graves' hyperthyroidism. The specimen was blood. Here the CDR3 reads CASSLDLLSGRGVDEQFF. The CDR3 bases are TGTGCCAGCAGTTTGGACCTTCTTAGCGGGAGAGGGGTGGATGAGCAGTTCTTC.